This record looks at one TCR beta chain sequence and its context. Its antigen is currently unknown. Patients picked for sequencing had shown CD8+CD57+ cell expansion detected by flow cytometry. This sample was included in a study of CD8+CD57+ T cells in acquired aplastic anemia. Looking at the study overall: Recorded DNA amounts for sorted CD4+ and CD8+ cells had an average of 3.2 ug. Study-wide results and limits: In common between the patients and the controls were more than 25 CD8+ CDR3 sequences.

Germline V CDR1 and CDR2: SGHVS, FNYEAQ. Trimming pared 3 bases from V and 8 bases from J, leaving 23 bases between. The CDR3 totals 17 residues. Genomic DNA served as template for TCR beta VDJ and CDR3 profiling. TCRdb analysed the reads with MiXCR anew, one entry per CDR3 protein. The table has about 470,000 distinct CDR3 sequences, around 33% seen once; the top ten hold less than 0.85%. The material sequenced was sorted CD4+, CD8+, or CD8+CD57+ T cells (not recorded which) from PBMCs. V usage is TRBV7-6 and J usage is TRBJ2-1; tentatively, D is TRBD2 (6 bases). The clonotype originates from a human donor with aplastic anemia. This chain's CDR3 is CASSLGRLAGNFDEQFF. The CDR3 DNA is TGTGCCAGCAGCTTGGGGAGACTGGCGGGGAATTTCGATGAGCAGTTCTTC.